This TCR beta chain was identified in a study of OX40 agonist ivuxolimab in advanced cancers. Study-wide context: Partial responses occurred in three patients (one hepatocellular carcinoma, two cutaneous melanoma).

V lost 0 bases to trimming and J lost 1 base, with 10 bases between them. The CDR3 consists of 15 residues. The germline V gene encodes CDR1 SGHNT and CDR2 YYREEE (reference sequence). This clone was detected only once. TCRdb keeps only in-frame clones here, not all; method: immunoSEQ multiplex PCR. The data contain roughly 50,000 clones, approximately 88% of them singletons. This chain joins TRBV5-4 and TRBJ1-1, with a weak D call TRBD1 (5 bases). Sequencing was performed on CD4+ or CD8+ T cells sorted from blood, taken in a trial of the OX40 agonist ivuxolimab. This receptor was obtained from an adult with an advanced solid tumor such as melanoma, head and neck, liver or kidney cancer. CDR3 sequence reads: CASSLGGRGNTEAFF. The CDR3 bases are TGTGCCAGCAGCTTGGGGGGACGGGGGAACACTGAAGCTTTCTTT.